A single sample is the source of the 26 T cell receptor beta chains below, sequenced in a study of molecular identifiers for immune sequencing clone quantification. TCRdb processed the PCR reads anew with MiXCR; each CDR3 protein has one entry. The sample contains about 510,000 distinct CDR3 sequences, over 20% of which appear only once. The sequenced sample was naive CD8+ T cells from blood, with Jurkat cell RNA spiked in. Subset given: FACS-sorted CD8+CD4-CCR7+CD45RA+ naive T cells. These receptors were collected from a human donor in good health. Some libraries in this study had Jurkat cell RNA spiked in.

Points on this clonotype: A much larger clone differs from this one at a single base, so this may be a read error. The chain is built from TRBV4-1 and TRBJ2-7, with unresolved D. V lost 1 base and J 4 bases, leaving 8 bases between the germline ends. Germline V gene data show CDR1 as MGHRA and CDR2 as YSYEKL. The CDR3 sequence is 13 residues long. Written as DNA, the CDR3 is TGCGCCAGCAGCCAAGTTATGTGGTACGAGCAGTACTTC. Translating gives CASSQVMWYEQYF.

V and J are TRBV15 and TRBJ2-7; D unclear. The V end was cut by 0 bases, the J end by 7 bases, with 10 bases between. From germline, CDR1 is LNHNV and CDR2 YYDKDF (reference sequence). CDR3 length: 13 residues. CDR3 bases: TGTGCCACCAGCAGAGATGTTGACCGGGAGCAGTACTTC. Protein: CATSRDVDREQYF.

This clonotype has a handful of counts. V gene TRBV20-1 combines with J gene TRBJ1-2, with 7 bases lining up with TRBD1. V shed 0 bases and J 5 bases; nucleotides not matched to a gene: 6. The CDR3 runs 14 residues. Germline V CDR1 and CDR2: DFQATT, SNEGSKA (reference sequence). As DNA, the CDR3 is TGCAGTGCTAGAGATGACAGGGATGATTATGGCTACACCTTC. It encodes CSARDDRDDYGYTF.

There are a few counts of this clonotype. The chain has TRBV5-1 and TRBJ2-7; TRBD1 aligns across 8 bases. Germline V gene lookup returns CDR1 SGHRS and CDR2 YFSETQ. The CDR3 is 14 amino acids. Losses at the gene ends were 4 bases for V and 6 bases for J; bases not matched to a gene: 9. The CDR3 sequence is CASSEDRDLREQYF. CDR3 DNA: TGCGCCAGCAGCGAGGACAGGGATCTTCGCGAGCAGTACTTC.

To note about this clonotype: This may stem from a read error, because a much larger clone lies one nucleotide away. The CDR3 region is CASSSYLGSNEKLSF. CDR3 coding DNA: TGTGCCAGCAGTTCCTACTTAGGGTCTAATGAAAAACTGTCTTTT. V and J are TRBV27 and TRBJ1-4; D ambiguous. CDR1 is MNHEY, CDR2 SMNVEV, per germline (reference sequence). The CDR3 contains 15 residues.

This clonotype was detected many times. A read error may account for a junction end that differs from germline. CDR3 sequence reads: CASSLDSSYNSPLHF. The CDR3 bases are TGTGCCAGCAGCTTGGACAGCTCCTATAATTCACCCCTCCACTTT. The chain couples TRBV5-3 to TRBJ1-6; TRBD1 is a possible D gene (6 bases). TRBV5-3 counts as an open reading frame of uncertain function. The CDR3 runs to 15 residues.

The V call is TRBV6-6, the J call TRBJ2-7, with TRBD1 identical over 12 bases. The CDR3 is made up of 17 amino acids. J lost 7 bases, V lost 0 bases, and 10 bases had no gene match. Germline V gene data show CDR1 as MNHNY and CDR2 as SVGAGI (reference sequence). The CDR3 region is CASSYSGWGQGAREQYF. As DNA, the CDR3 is TGTGCCAGCAGTTACTCCGGGTGGGGACAGGGGGCAAGGGAGCAGTACTTC.

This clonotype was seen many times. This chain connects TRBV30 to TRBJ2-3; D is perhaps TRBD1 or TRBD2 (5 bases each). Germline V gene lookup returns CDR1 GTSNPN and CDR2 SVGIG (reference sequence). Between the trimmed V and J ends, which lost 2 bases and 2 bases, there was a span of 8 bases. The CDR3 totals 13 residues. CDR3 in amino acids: CAWSNGATDTQYF. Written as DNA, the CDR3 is TGTGCCTGGAGTAACGGGGCCACAGATACGCAGTATTTT. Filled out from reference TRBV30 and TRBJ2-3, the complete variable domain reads SQTIHQWPATLVQPVGSPLSLECTVEGTSNPNLYWYRQAAGRGLQLLFYSVGIGQISSEVPQNLSASRPQDRQFILSSKKLLLSDSGFYLCAWSNGATDTQYFGPGTRLTVL.

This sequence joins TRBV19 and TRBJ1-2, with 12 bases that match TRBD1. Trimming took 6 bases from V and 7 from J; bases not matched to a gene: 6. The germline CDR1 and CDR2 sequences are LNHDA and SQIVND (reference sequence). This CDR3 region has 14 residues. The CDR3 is CASSPGTGGRGYTF. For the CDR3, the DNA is TGTGCCAGTAGCCCCGGGACAGGGGGCCGTGGCTACACCTTC. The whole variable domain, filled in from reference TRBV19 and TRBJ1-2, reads DGGITQSPKYLFRKEGQNVTLSCEQNLNHDAMYWYRQDPGQGLRLIYYSQIVNDFQKGDIAEGYSVSREKKESFPLTVTSAQKNPTAFYLCASSPGTGGRGYTFGSGTRLTVV.

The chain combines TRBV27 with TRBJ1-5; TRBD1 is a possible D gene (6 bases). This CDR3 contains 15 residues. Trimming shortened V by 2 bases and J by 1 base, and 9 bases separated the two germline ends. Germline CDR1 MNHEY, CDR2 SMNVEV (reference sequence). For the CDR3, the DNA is TGTGCCAGCAGTTTAGTCAGGGGAAGCAATCAGCCCCAGCATTTT. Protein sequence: CASSLVRGSNQPQHF.

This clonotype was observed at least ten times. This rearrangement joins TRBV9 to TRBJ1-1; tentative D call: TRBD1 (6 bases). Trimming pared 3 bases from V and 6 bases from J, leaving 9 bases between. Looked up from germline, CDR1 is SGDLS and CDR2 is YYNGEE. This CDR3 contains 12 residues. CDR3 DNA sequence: TGTGCCAGCAGCGAGGGGGGTCCTGAAGCTTTCTTT. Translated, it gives CASSEGGPEAFF.

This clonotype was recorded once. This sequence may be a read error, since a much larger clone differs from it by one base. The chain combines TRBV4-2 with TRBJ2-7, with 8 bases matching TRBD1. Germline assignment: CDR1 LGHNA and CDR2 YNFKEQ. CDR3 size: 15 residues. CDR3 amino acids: CASSIRDRSSYERYF. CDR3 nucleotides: TGTGCCAGCAGCATACGGGACAGGAGCTCCTACGAGCGGTACTTC.

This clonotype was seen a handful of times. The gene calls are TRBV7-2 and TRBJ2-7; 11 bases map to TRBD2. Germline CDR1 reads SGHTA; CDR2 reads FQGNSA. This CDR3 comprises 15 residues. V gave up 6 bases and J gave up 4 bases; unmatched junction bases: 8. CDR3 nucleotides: TGTGCCAGCAGTAAACCGGGACTAGCGGAATACGAGCAGTACTTC. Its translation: CASSKPGLAEYEQYF.

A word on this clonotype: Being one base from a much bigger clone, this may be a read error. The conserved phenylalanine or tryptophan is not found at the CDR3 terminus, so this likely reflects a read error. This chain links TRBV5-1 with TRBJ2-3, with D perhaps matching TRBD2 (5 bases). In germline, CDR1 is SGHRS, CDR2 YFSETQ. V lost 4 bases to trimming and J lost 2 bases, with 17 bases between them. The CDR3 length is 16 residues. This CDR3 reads CASSDPRSGVTDTQYL. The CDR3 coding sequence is TGCGCCAGCAGCGATCCTCGATCCGGGGTCACAGATACGCAGTATCTT.

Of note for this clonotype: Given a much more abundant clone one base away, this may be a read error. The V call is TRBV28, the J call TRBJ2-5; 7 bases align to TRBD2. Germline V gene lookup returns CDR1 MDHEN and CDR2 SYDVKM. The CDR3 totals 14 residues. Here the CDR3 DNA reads TGTGCCAGCAGCCTACCGGGACTACAAGGGACCCAGTACTTC. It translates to CASSLPGLQGTQYF.

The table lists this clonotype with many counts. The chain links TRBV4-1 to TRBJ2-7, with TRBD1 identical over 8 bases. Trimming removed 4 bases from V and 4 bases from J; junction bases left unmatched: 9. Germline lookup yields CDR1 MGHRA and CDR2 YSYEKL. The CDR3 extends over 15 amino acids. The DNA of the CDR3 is TGCGCCAGCAGCCCGCCCGGACAGGGTGGTTACGAGCAGTACTTC. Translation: CASSPPGQGGYEQYF.

CDR3 loop: CASSFATGVIDGYTF. For the CDR3, the DNA is TGTGCCAGCAGTTTCGCGACAGGGGTCATCGATGGCTACACCTTC. This rearrangement joins TRBV6-2 or TRBV6-3 to TRBJ1-2; 8 bases agree with TRBD1. V lost 4 bases and J lost 6; bases outside the gene matches: 10. The CDR3 consists of 15 residues. CDR1 is MNHEY and CDR2 is SVGEGT in the germline V gene.

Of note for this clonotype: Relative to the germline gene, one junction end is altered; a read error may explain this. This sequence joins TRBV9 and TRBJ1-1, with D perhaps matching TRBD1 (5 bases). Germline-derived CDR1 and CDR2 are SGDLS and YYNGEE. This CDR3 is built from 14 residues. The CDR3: CAGSVEGLNTEAFF. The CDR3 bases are TGTGCCGGCAGCGTAGAGGGGCTAAACACTGAAGCTTTCTTT.

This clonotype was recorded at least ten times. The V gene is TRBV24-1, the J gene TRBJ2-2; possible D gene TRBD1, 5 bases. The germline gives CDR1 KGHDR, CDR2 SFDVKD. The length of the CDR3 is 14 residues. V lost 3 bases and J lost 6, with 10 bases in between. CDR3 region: CATSDVDTAGELFF. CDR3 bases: TGTGCCACCAGTGATGTGGACACTGCCGGGGAGCTGTTTTTT.

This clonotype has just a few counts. This chain's CDR3 is CASSQDLGTNYEQYF. CDR3 DNA: TGCGCCAGCAGCCAAGATCTTGGGACTAACTACGAGCAGTACTTC. The chain recombines TRBV4-1 with TRBJ2-7, with 7 bases matching TRBD2. The J segment lost 3 bases and the V segment lost 0 bases, leaving 5 bases of the junction unmatched. This CDR3 contains 15 residues. Germline V CDR1 and CDR2: MGHRA, YSYEKL.

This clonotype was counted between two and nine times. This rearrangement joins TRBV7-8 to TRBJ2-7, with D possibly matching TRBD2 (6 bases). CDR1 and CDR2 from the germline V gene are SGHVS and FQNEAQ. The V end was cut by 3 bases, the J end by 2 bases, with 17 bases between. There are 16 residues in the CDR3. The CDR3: CASSLTGLNAAYEQYF. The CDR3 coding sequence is TGTGCCAGCAGCTTGACGGGACTTAACGCCGCCTACGAGCAGTACTTC.

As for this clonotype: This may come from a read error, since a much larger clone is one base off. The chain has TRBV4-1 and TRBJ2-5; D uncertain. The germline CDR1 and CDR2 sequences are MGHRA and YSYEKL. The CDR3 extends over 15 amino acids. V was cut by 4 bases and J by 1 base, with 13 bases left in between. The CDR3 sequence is CASSRDPGSQETQYF. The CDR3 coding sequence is TGCGCCAGCAGCCGAGATCCTGGCAGCCAAGAGACCCAGTACTTC.

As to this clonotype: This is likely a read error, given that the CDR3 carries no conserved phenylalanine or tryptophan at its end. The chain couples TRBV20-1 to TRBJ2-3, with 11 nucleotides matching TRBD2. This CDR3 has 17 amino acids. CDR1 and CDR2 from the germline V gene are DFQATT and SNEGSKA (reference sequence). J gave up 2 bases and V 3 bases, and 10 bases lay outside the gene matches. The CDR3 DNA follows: TGCAGTGCTAGGCTAACCGGGACTAGCGGAATCACAGATACGCAGTATCTT. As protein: CSARLTGTSGITDTQYL.

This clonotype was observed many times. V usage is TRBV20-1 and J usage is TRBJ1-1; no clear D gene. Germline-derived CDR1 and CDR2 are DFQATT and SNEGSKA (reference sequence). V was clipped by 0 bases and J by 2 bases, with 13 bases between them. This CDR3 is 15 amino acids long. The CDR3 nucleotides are TGCAGTGCTAGAGATCCGTTGGGTCCTAACACTGAAGCTTTCTTT. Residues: CSARDPLGPNTEAFF.

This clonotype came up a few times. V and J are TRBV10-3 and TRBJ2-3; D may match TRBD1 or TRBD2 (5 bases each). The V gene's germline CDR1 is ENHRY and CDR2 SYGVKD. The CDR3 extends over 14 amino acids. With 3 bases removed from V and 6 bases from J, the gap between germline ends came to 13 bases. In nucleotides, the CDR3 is TGTGCCATCAGTGATCCTGGGACCACGGATACGCAGTATTTT. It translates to CAISDPGTTDTQYF.

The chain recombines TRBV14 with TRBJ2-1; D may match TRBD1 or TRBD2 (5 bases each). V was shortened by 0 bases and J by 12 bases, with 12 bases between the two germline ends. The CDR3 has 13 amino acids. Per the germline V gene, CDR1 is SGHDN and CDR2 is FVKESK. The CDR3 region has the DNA TGTGCCAGCAGCCAAGAACCGGGGCACGGGCAGTTCTTC. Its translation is CASSQEPGHGQFF.